The 22 T cell receptor beta chains listed next were all sequenced from one sample in a study of CD8 T cells in ankylosing spondylitis. TCRdb processed the 5' RACE reads anew with MiXCR; each CDR3 protein has one entry. The sample lists about 320,000 distinct CDR3 sequences, 11% occurring once. Material: blood, either unsorted or a sorted T cell fraction (not recorded which). The source of these receptors is a female donor with ankylosing spondylitis or in good health (not recorded which).

This clonotype has a handful of counts. CDR3 protein: CASSVALLSGGAQETQYF. The CDR3 coding sequence is TGTGCCAGCAGCGTTGCTCTCCTCAGCGGAGGGGCCCAAGAGACCCAGTACTTC. The chain recombines TRBV9 with TRBJ2-5, with D maybe TRBD2 (6 bases). V shed 2 bases and J shed 1 base, with 21 bases lying between them. The germline gives CDR1 SGDLS, CDR2 YYNGEE. This CDR3 has 18 residues.

At least ten counts were recorded for this clonotype. The rearrangement links TRBV5-5 to TRBJ1-2; 7 nucleotides line up with TRBD1. V was clipped by 0 bases and J by 7 bases; unmatched bases: 9. In germline, CDR1 is SGHKS, CDR2 YYEKEE (reference sequence). The CDR3 length is 15 residues. CDR3 nucleotides: TGTGCCAGCAGCTTGGTCGCGCAGGGGGGACGTGGCTACACCTTC. Its translation is CASSLVAQGGRGYTF.

This chain joins TRBV20-1 and TRBJ2-3; TRBD2 agrees at 11 bases. The CDR3 spans 14 residues. Unmatched junction bases numbered 2, after V lost 2 bases and J lost 4 bases. Germline CDR1 and CDR2: DFQATT and SNEGSKA (reference sequence). Written as DNA, the CDR3 is TGCAGTGCTAGACTAGCGGGGGGACCAGATACGCAGTATTTT. Translating it yields CSARLAGGPDTQYF.

This clonotype was counted many times. The chain has TRBV20-1 and TRBJ1-4; D may be TRBD1 (6 bases). The CDR3 has 13 amino acids. V was trimmed by 0 bases and J by 8 bases, leaving 10 bases between them. Germline V gene lookup returns CDR1 DFQATT and CDR2 SNEGSKA (reference sequence). Here the CDR3 reads CSAREGQDEKLFF. The CDR3 coding sequence is TGCAGTGCTAGAGAGGGACAAGACGAAAAACTGTTTTTT.

The chain uses TRBV6-6 and TRBJ2-5, with D hard to call. CDR3 length: 13 residues. Germline V gives CDR1 MNHNY, CDR2 SVGAGI (reference sequence). V dropped 6 bases and J dropped 1 base, with 9 bases sitting between them. CDR3 DNA: TGTGCCAGCAGGCAGGCGACCCAAGAGACCCAGTACTTC. Translating gives CASRQATQETQYF.

This clonotype has a count of ten or more. The chain joins TRBV5-1 to TRBJ1-2, with unresolved D. Trimming stripped 5 bases from V and 3 bases from J, with 11 bases between. This CDR3 is 13 amino acids long. CDR1 SGHRS and CDR2 YFSETQ come from the germline V gene. CDR3 in DNA: TGCGCCAGCAGATCCTCAGAAGACTATGGCTACACCTTC. Translation gives CASRSSEDYGYTF.

This clonotype was recorded a few times. The rearrangement links TRBV3-1 to TRBJ1-5, with D possibly being TRBD1 (6 bases). Per germline, CDR1 LGHDT and CDR2 YNNKEL (reference sequence). This CDR3 contains 16 residues. Trimming shortened V by 4 bases and J by 3 bases, and 16 bases separated the two germline ends. The CDR3 coding sequence is TGTGCCAGCAGCCTTCACGGGACACAGCACAATCAGCCCCAGCATTTT. Residues: CASSLHGTQHNQPQHF.

This clonotype was picked up many times. The chain employs TRBV27 and TRBJ2-3, with no clear D. The CDR3 spans 15 residues. Trimming took off 1 base at V and 3 bases at J, with 11 bases between the two ends. Germline V gene sequence: CDR1 MNHEY, CDR2 SMNVEV (reference sequence). In DNA form, the CDR3 reads TGTGCCAGCAGTTTATTGTCTAGAGTAACAGATACGCAGTATTTT. This encodes CASSLLSRVTDTQYF.

This clonotype was seen repeatedly, ten times or more. The chain has TRBV29-1 and TRBJ2-3; 10 nucleotides match TRBD2. Germline V gene data show CDR1 as SQVTM and CDR2 as ANQGSEA. The CDR3 has 14 amino acids. Trimming removed 3 bases from V and 6 bases from J; junction bases left unmatched: 6. CDR3 nucleotides: TGCAGCGTTGAGAGGGGACTAGCGAGCGATACGCAGTATTTT. Protein product: CSVERGLASDTQYF.

This clonotype was seen at least ten times. J is TRBJ2-7 and V is TRBV20-1; the D gene could be TRBD1 or TRBD2 (6 bases each). Trimming shortened V by 5 bases and J by 2 bases, and 13 bases separated the two germline ends. Germline CDR1 and CDR2: DFQATT and SNEGSKA (reference sequence). The CDR3 is 13 amino acids. In DNA, the CDR3 is TGCAGTGCTCTCGGGGGCAGTCCCTACGAGCAGTACTTC. Protein sequence: CSALGGSPYEQYF.

V usage is TRBV18 and J usage is TRBJ2-4; D gene unclear. Germline assignment: CDR1 KGHSH and CDR2 LQKENI. There are 16 residues in the CDR3. V was shortened by 11 bases and J by 0 bases, with 20 bases between the two germline ends. CDR3 protein: CAHSYCGLLAKNIQYF. CDR3 bases: TGTGCCCACTCGTATTGTGGGCTTCTAGCCAAAAACATTCAGTACTTC.

This clonotype was seen repeatedly, ten times or more. The chain uses TRBV5-1 and TRBJ2-5; the D call may be TRBD1 or TRBD2 (5 bases each). Germline lookup yields CDR1 SGHRS and CDR2 YFSETQ. V was shortened by 4 bases and J by 2 bases, with 12 bases between the two germline ends. The CDR3 is 14 residues long. As DNA, the CDR3 is TGCGCCAGCAGCCCGGGGACCATACAAGAGACCCAGTACTTC. Protein: CASSPGTIQETQYF.

The V call is TRBV18, the J call TRBJ2-7; 8 bases agree with TRBD1. The CDR3 loop spans 13 amino acids. Germline V gene data show CDR1 as KGHSH and CDR2 as LQKENI. The ends lost 3 bases at V and 6 bases at J; junction bases unmatched: 4. Written as DNA, the CDR3 is TGTGCCAGCTCACCCCGGACAGGGATCGAGCAGTACTTC. It is translated as CASSPRTGIEQYF.

This clonotype was recorded many times. The chain couples TRBV29-1 to TRBJ1-5; 8 nucleotides match TRBD1. The V gene end was trimmed by 8 bases and the J gene end by 5 bases; junction bases not matched to a gene: 5. CDR3 length: 12 residues. Germline V gene data show CDR1 as SQVTM and CDR2 as ANQGSEA. CDR3 coding DNA: TGCAGCACCCAGGACAGGGATCAGCCCCAGCATTTT. Protein: CSTQDRDQPQHF.

This clonotype was picked up many times. The V call is TRBV20-1, the J call TRBJ1-1; D unresolved. The V gene lost 0 bases and the J gene lost 1 base, with 12 bases spanning the gap. Germline-derived CDR1 and CDR2 are DFQATT and SNEGSKA (reference sequence). There are 15 residues in the CDR3. Here the CDR3 DNA reads TGCAGTGCTAGAGATTCAGAAGGCTGGAACACTGAAGCTTTCTTT. Its protein is CSARDSEGWNTEAFF.

This clonotype occurred many times. The J gene is TRBJ1-2, the V gene TRBV29-1; no clear D. Germline CDR1 is SQVTM and CDR2 is ANQGSEA. The CDR3 is 13 residues long. With 4 bases removed from V and 7 bases from J, the gap between germline ends came to 16 bases. CDR3 region: CSVVEQSFPGYTF. As DNA, the CDR3 is TGCAGCGTTGTAGAACAGTCATTTCCTGGCTACACCTTC.

This clonotype was seen ten or more times. This rearrangement joins TRBV11-2 to TRBJ2-2; 9 nucleotides align to TRBD2. The ends lost 4 bases at V and 5 bases at J; junction bases unmatched: 8. Germline CDR1 reads SGHAT; CDR2 reads FQNNGV. This CDR3 is built from 16 residues. The CDR3 region is CASSSPRLAGTGELFF. CDR3 nucleotide sequence: TGTGCCAGCAGCTCCCCTCGGCTAGCGGGGACCGGGGAGCTGTTTTTT.

At least ten counts were recorded for this clonotype. V usage is TRBV20-1 and J usage is TRBJ2-3; TRBD2 agrees at 7 bases. V lost 5 bases to trimming and J lost 1 base; unmatched junction nucleotides: 6. The germline V gene encodes CDR1 DFQATT and CDR2 SNEGSKA (reference sequence). The CDR3 covers 14 residues. The CDR3 is CSAGRVGGTDTQYF. CDR3 DNA: TGCAGTGCTGGGAGGGTGGGGGGCACAGATACGCAGTATTTT.

This chain uses TRBV28 with TRBJ2-3, with D possibly matching TRBD2 (5 bases). Germline loops: CDR1 MDHEN, CDR2 SYDVKM. Between the trimmed V and J ends, which lost 7 bases and 6 bases, there was a span of 14 bases. The CDR3 has 13 residues. CDR3 DNA: TGTGCCAGCAACCCGCGGGCTTTGGATACGCAGTATTTT. Translation gives CASNPRALDTQYF.

This clonotype showed up many times. The chain joins TRBV29-1 to TRBJ2-3; 7 nucleotides line up with TRBD1. V trimming: 6 bases; J trimming: 3 bases; junction bases outside the gene matches: 12. This CDR3 is 15 amino acids long. In germline, CDR1 is SQVTM, CDR2 ANQGSEA. As DNA, the CDR3 is TGCAGCGTGCGAGCGACAGGGAGTAGGACAGATACGCAGTATTTT. It encodes CSVRATGSRTDTQYF.

The V call is TRBV3-1, the J call TRBJ2-7, with 10 nucleotides matching TRBD2. Trimming cost V 5 bases and J 3 bases; bases outside gene matches: 7. CDR3 size: 15 residues. Per germline, CDR1 LGHDT and CDR2 YNNKEL (reference sequence). In DNA, the CDR3 is TGTGCCAGCAGCGCGGGGACTAGCGACTACTACGAGCAGTACTTC. Amino acid sequence: CASSAGTSDYYEQYF.

V usage is TRBV5-6 and J usage is TRBJ2-1, with D possibly being TRBD2 (6 bases). V was pared by 7 bases and J by 7 bases, with 18 bases between. CDR1 is SGHDT and CDR2 is YYEEEE in the germline V gene. The CDR3 loop spans 14 amino acids. The chain's CDR3 is CASRTSLAANEQFF. CDR3 nucleotide sequence: TGTGCCAGCCGCACTAGCCTGGCGGCGAATGAGCAGTTCTTC.